This section outlines one TCR beta chain sequence together with its context. With 6 bases clipped from V and 5 bases from J, the junction kept 8 bases outside the gene matches. CDR3 size: 15 residues. Germline V gives CDR1 MDHEN, CDR2 SYDVKM. Clones were read by immunoSEQ multiplex PCR, and TCRdb kept only the in-frame ones, dropping some. The data contain more than 25,000 clones, approximately 86% of them singletons. The source of the sample is a study of OX40 agonist ivuxolimab in advanced cancers. As for the study in general: Intravenous ivuxolimab was administered to patients every 2 weeks at 0.01 to 10 mg/kg.

The sample was CD4+ or CD8+ T cells sorted from blood, taken in a trial of the OX40 agonist ivuxolimab. The sequence was collected from an adult with an advanced solid tumor such as melanoma, head and neck, liver or kidney cancer. The chain employs TRBV28 and TRBJ2-2; 8 bases align to TRBD1. The CDR3 nucleotides are TGTGCCAGCAGCCAGACAGGGGTTGAGACCGGGGAGCTGTTTTTT. Translated, it gives CASSQTGVETGELFF.